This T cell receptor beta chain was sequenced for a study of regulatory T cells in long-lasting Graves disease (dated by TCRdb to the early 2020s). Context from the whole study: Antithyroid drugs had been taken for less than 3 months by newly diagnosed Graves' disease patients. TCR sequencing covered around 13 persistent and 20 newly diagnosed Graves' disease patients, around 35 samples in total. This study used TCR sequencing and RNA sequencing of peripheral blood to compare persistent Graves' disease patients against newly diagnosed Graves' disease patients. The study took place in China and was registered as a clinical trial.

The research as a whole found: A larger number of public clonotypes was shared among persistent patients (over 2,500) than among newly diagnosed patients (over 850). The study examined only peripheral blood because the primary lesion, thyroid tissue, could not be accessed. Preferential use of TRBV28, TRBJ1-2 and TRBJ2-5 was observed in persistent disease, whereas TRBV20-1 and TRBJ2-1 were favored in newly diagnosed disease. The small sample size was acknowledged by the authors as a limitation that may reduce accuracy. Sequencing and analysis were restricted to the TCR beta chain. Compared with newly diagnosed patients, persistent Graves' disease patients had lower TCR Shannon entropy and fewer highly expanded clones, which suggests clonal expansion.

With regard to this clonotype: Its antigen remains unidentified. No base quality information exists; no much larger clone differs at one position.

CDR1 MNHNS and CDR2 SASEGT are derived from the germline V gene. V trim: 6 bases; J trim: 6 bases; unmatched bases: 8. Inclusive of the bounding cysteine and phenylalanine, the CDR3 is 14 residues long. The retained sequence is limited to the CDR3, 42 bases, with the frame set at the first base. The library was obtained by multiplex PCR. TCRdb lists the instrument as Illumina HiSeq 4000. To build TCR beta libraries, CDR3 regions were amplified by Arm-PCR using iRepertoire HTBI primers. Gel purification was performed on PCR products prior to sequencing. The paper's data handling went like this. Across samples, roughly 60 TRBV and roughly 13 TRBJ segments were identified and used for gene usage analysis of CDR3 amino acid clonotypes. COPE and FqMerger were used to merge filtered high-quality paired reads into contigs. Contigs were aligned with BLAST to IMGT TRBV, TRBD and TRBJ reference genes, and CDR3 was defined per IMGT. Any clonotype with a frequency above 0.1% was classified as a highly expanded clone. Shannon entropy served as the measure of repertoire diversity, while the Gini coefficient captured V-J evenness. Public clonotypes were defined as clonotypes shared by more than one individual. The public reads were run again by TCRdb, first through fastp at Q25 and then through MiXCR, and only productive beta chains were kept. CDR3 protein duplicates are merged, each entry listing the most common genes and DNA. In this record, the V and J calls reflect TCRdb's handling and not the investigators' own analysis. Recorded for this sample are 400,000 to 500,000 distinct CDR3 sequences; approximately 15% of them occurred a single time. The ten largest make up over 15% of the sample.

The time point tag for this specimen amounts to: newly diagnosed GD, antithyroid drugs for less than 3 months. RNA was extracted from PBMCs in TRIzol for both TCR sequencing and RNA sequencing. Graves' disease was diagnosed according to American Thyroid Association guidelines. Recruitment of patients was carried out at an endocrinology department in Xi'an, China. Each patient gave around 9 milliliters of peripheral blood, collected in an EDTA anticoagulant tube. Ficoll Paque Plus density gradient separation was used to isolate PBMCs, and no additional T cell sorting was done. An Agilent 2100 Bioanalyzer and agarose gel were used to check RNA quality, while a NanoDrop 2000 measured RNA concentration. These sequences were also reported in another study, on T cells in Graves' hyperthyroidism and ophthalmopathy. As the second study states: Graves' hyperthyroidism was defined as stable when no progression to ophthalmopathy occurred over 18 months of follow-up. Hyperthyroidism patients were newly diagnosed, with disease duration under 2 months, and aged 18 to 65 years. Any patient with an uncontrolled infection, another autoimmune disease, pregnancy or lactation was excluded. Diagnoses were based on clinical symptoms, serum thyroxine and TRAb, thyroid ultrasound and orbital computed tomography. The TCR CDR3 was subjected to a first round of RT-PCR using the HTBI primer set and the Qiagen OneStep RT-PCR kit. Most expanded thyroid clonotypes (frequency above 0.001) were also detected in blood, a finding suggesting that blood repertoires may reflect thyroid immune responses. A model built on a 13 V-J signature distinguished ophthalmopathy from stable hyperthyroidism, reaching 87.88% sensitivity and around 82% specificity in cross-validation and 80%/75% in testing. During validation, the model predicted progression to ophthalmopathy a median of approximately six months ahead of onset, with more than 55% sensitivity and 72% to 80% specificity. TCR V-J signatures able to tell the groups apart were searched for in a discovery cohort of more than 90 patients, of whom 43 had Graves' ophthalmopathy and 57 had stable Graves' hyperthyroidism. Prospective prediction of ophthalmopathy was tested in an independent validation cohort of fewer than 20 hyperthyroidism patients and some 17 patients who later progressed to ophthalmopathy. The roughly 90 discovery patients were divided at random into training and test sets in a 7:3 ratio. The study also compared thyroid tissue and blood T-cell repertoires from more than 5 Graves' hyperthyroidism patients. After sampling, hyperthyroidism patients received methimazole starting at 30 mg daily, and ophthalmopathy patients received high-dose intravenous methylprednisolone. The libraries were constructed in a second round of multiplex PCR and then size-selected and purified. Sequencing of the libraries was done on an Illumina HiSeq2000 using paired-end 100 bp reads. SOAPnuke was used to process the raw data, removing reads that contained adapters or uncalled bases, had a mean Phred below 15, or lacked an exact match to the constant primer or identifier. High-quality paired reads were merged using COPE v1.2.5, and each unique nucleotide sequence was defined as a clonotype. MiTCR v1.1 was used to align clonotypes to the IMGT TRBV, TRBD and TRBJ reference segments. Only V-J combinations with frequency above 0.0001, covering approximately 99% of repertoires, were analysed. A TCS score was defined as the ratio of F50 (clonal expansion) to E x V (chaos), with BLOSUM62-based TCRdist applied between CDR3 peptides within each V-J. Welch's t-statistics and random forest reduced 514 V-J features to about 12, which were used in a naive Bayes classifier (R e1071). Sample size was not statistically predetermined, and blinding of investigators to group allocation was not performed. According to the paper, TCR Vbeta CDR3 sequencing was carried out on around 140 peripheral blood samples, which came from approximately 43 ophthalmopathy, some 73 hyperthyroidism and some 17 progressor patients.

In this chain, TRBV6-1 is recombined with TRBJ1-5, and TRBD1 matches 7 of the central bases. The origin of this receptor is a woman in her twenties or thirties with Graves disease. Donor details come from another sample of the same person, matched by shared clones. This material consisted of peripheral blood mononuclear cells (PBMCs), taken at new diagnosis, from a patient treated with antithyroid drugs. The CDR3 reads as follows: CASRWDSLTQPQHF. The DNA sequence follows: TGTGCCAGCAGGTGGGACAGCTTGACTCAGCCCCAGCATTTT.